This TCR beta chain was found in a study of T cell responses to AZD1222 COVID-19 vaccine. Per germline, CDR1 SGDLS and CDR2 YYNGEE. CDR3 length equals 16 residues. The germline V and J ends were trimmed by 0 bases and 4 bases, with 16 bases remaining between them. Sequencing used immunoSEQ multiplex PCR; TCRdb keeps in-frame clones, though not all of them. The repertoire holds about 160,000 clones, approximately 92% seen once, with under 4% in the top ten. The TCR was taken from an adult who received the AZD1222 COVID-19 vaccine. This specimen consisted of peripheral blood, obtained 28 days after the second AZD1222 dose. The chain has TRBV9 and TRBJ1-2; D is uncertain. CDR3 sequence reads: CASSVASGSDSYGYTF. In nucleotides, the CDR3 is TGTGCCAGCAGCGTAGCATCGGGGTCCGATTCCTATGGCTACACCTTC.